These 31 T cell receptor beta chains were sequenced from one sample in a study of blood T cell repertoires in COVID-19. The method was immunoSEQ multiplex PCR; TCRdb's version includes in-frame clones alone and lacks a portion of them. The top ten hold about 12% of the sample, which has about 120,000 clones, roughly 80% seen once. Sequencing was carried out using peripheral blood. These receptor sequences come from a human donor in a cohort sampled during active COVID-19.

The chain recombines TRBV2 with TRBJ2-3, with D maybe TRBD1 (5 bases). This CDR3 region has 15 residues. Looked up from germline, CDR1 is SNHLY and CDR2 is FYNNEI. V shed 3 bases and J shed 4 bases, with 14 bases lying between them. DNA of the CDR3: TGTGCCAGCAGTGAGGCAGGGTTCCCCTCAGATACGCAGTATTTT. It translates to CASSEAGFPSDTQYF.

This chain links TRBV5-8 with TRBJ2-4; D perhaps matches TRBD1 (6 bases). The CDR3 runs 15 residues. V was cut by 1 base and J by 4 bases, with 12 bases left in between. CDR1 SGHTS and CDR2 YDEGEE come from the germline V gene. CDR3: CASSLPGQGKNIQYF. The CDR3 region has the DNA TGTGCCAGCAGCTTGCCTGGTCAGGGGAAAAACATTCAGTACTTC.

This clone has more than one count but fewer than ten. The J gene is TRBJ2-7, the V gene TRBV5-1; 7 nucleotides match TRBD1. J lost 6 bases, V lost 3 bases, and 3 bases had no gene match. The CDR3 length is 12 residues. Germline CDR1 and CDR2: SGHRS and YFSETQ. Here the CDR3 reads CASSSTGIEQYF. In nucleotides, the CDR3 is TGCGCCAGCAGCTCGACAGGGATCGAGCAGTACTTC.

As DNA, the CDR3 is TGTGCCAGCAAGAAGAGTGTGGGGGGGACAGAGACCCAGTACTTC. Its translation: CASKKSVGGTETQYF. The rearrangement links TRBV7-7 to TRBJ2-5; 7 positions match TRBD2. The length of the CDR3 is 15 residues. The trim removed 7 bases at V and 4 bases at J, leaving 12 bases unmatched. Germline CDR1 and CDR2: SSHAT and FNYEAQ (reference sequence).

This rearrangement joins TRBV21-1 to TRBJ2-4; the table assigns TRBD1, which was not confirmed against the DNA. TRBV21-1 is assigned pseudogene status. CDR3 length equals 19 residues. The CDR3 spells CARTTYRGRWGQAKNIQYF. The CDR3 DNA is TGTGCCAGAACGACATACAGGGGGCGTTGGGGACAAGCCAAAAACATTCAGTACTTC.

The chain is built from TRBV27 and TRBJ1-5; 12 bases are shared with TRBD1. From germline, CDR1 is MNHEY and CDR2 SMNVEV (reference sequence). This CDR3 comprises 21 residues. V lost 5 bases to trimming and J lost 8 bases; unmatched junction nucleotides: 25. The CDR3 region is CASSPTLPWAPGQGAMKPQHF. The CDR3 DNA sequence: TGTGCCAGCAGTCCTACCCTCCCCTGGGCGCCGGGACAGGGGGCGATGAAGCCCCAGCATTTT.

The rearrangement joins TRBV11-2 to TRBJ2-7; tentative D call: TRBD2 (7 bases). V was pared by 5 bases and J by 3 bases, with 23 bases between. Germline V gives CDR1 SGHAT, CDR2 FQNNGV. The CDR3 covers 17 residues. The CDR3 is CASSQVGSGGPYYEQYF. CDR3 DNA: TGTGCCAGCAGCCAAGTAGGTTCGGGGGGCCCTTACTACGAGCAGTACTTC.

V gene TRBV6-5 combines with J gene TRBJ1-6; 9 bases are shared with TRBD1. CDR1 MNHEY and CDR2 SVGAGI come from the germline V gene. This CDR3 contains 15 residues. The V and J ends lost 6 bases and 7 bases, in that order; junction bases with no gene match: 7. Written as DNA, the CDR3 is TGTGCCAGCAGCCCCGGGACAGGGACAAATTCACCCCTCCACTTT. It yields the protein CASSPGTGTNSPLHF.

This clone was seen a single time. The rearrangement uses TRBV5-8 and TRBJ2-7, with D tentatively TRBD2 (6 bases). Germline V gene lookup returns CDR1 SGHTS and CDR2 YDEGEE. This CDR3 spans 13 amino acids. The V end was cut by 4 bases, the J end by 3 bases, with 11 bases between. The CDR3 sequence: CASSREADYEQYF. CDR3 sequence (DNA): TGTGCCAGCAGCAGGGAGGCAGACTACGAGCAGTACTTC.

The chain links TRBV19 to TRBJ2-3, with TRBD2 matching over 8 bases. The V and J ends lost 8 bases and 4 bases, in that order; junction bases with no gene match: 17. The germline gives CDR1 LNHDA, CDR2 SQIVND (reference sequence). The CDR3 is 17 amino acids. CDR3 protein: CASSAHSRGGPPDTQYF. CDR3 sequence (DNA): TGTGCCAGTTCGGCCCACTCACGGGGGGGCCCCCCAGATACGCAGTATTTT.

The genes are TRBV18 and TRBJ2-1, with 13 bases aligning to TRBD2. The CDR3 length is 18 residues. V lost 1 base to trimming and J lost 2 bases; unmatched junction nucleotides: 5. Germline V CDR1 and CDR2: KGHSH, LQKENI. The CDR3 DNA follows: TGTGCCAGCTCACCACTGACTAGCGGGGGGAGTACCTACAATGAGCAGTTCTTC. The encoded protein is CASSPLTSGGSTYNEQFF. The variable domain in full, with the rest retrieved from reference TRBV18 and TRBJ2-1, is NAGVMQNPRHLVRRRGQEARLRCSPMKGHSHVYWYRQLPEEGLKFMVYLQKENIIDESGMPKERFSAEFPKEGPSILRIQQVVRGDSAAYFCASSPLTSGGSTYNEQFFGPGTRLTVL.

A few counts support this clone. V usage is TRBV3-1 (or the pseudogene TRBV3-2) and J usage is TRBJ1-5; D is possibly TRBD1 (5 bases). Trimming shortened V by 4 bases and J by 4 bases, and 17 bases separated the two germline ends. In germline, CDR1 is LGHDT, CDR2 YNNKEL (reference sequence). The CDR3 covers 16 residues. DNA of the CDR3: TGTGCCAGCAGCCCCCTAGGGACTAATGGAAATCAGCCCCAGCATTTT. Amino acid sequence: CASSPLGTNGNQPQHF.

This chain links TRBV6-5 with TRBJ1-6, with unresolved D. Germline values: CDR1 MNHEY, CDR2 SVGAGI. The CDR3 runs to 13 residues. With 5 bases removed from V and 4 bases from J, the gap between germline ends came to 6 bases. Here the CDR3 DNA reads TGTGCCAGCAGTCAGGATTATAATTCACCCCTCCACTTT. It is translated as CASSQDYNSPLHF.

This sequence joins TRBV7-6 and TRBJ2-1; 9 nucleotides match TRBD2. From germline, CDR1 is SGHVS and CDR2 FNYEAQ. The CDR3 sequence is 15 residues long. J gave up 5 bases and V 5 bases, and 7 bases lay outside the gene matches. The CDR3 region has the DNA TGTGCCAGCAGCCTTAGCGGGGGCCGGGACAATGAGCAGTTCTTC. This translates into CASSLSGGRDNEQFF.

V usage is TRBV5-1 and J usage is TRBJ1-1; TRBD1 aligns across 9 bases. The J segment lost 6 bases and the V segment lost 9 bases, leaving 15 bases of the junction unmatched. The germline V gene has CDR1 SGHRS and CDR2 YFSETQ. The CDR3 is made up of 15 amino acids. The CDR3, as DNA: TGCGCCACGCAGGTGGGACAGGGTCTGGCAGCTGAAGCTTTCTTT. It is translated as CATQVGQGLAAEAFF.

The chain's CDR3 is CASSLLRAASSYEQYF. The CDR3 DNA is TGTGCCAGCAGCTTGTTACGAGCGGCAAGCTCCTACGAGCAGTACTTC. This chain joins TRBV5-6 and TRBJ2-7; D may be TRBD2 (5 bases). Trimming removed 1 base at V and 0 bases at J, with 14 bases between. The CDR3 is 16 amino acids. From germline, CDR1 is SGHDT and CDR2 YYEEEE.

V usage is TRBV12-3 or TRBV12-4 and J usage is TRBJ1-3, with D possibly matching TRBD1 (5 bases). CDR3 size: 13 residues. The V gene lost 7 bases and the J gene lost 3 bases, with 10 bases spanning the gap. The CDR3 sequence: CASTQGGGNTIYF. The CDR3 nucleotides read TGTGCCAGCACGCAGGGCGGTGGAAACACCATATATTTT.

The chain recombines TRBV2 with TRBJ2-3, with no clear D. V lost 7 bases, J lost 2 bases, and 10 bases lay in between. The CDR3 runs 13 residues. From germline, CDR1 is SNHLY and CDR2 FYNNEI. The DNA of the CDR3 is TGTGCCAGCATTCCGGAGAACACAGATACGCAGTATTTT. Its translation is CASIPENTDTQYF. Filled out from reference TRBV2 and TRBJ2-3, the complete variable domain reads EPEVTQTPSHQVTQMGQEVILRCVPISNHLYFYWYRQILGQKVEFLVSFYNNEISEKSEIFDDQFSVERPDGSNFTLKIRSTKLEDSAMYFCASIPENTDTQYFGPGTRLTVL.

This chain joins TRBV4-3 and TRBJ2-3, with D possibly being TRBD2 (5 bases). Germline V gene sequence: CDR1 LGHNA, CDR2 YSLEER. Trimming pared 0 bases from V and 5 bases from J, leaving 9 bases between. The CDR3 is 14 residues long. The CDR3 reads CASSQDQGRDTQYF. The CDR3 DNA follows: TGCGCCAGCAGCCAAGATCAAGGGAGAGATACGCAGTATTTT.

Here the CDR3 reads CASSPGTVTAYNEQFF. CDR3 DNA: TGCGCCAGCAGCCCGGGGACAGTTACGGCCTACAATGAGCAGTTCTTC. The J gene is TRBJ2-1, the V gene TRBV5-1; 7 bases fit TRBD1. V lost 4 bases and J lost 2; bases outside the gene matches: 9. CDR3 length: 16 amino acids. Germline CDR1 reads SGHRS; CDR2 reads YFSETQ.

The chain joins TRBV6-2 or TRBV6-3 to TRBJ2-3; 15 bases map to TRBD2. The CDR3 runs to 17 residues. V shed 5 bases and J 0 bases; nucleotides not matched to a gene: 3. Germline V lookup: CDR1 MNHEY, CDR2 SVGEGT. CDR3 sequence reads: CASSRGTSGGSTDTQYF. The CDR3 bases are TGTGCCAGCAGTCGTGGGACTAGCGGGGGGAGCACAGATACGCAGTATTTT.

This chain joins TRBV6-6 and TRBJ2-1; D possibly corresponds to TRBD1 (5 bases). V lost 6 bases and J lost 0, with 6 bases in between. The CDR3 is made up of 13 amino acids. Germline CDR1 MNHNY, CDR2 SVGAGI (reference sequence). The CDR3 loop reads CASSDSSYNEQFF. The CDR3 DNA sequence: TGTGCCAGCAGCGACAGCTCCTACAATGAGCAGTTCTTC.

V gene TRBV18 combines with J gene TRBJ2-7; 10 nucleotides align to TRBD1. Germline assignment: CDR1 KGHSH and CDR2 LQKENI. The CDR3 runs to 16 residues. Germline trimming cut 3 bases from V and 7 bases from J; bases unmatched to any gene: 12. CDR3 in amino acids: CASSPRQGTGVMEQYF. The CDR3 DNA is TGTGCCAGCTCACCTCGACAGGGGACAGGGGTAATGGAGCAGTACTTC.

The CDR3 protein is CASSPNTAGQGDGYTF. CDR3 DNA sequence: TGCGCCAGCAGCCCAAACACTGCGGGACAGGGGGATGGCTACACCTTC. This chain connects TRBV5-1 to TRBJ1-2, with TRBD1 matching 11 bases. The CDR3 length is 16 residues. The V and J ends lost 4 bases and 6 bases, in that order; junction bases with no gene match: 11. CDR1 is SGHRS, CDR2 YFSETQ, per germline.

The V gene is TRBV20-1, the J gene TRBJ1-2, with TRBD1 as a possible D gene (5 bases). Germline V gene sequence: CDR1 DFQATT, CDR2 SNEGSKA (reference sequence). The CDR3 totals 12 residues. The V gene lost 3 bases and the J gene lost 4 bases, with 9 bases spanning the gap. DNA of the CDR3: TGCAGTGCTAGTTTACAGGCCTATGGCTACACCTTC. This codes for CSASLQAYGYTF.

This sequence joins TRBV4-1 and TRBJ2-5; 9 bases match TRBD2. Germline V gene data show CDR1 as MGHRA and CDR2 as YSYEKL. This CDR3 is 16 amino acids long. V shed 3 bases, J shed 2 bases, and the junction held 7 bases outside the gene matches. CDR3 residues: CASSHRAGGEQETQYF. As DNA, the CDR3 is TGCGCCAGCAGCCATAGAGCGGGGGGTGAGCAAGAGACCCAGTACTTC.

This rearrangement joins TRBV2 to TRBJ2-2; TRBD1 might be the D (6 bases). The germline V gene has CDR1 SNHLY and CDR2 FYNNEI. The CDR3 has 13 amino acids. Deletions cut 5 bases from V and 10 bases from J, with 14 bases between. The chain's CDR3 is CASSRQVNMELFF. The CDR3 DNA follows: TGTGCCAGCAGTCGACAGGTGAATATGGAGCTGTTTTTT. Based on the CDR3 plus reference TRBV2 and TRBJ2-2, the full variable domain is EPEVTQTPSHQVTQMGQEVILRCVPISNHLYFYWYRQILGQKVEFLVSFYNNEISEKSEIFDDQFSVERPDGSNFTLKIRSTKLEDSAMYFCASSRQVNMELFFGEGSRLTVL.

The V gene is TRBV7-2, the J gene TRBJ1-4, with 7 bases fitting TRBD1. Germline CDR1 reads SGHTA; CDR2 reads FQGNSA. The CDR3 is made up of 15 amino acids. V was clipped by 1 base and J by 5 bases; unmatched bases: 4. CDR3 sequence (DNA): TGTGCCAGCAGCTTAGGGGACAGATCAAATGAAAAACTGTTTTTT. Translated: CASSLGDRSNEKLFF.

CDR3 sequence: CASSLEETGLGGYTF. The CDR3 DNA sequence: TGTGCCAGCAGCTTGGAGGAGACAGGGTTGGGTGGCTACACCTTC. This chain joins TRBV5-4 and TRBJ1-2; 7 bases match TRBD1. The trim removed 0 bases at V and 7 bases at J, leaving 9 bases unmatched. Germline assignment: CDR1 SGHNT and CDR2 YYREEE (reference sequence). This CDR3 is 15 amino acids long.

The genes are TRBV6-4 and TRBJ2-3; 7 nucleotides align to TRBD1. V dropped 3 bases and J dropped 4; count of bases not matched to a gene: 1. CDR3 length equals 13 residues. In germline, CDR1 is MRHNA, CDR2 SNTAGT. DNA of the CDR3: TGTGCCAGCAGTGATCAGGGGGCAGATACGCAGTATTTT. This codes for CASSDQGADTQYF.

CDR3: CASSETGGEAFF. The CDR3 DNA sequence: TGTGCCAGCAGCGAGACAGGGGGTGAAGCTTTCTTT. The chain is built from TRBV11-2 and TRBJ1-1; 9 nucleotides align to TRBD1. The CDR3 sequence is 12 residues long. The ends lost 5 bases at V and 7 bases at J; junction bases unmatched: 2. CDR1 is SGHAT and CDR2 is FQNNGV in the germline V gene.